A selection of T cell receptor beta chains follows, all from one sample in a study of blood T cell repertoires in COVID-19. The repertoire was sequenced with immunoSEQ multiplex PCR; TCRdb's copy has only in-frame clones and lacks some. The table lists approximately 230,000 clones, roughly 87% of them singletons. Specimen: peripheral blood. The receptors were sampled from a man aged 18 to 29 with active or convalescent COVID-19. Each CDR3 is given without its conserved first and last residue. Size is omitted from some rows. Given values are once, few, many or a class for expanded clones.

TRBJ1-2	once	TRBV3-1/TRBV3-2	ASSPAGTGHLYGYT
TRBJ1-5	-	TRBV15	ATSRETGTGHQPQH
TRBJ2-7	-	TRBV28	ASSFRGMSSYEQY
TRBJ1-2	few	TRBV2	ASSEVPTISISQNYGYT
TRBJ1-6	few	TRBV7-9	ASSLALGHRANSPLH
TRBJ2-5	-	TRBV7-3	ASSPRSGETQY
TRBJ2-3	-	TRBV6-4	ASSAGGITDTQY
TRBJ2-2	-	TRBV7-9	ASSPIPNSGELF
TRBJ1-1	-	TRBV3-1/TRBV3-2	ASSQDKPRVTEAF
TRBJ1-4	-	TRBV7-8	ASSPRVRRQLF
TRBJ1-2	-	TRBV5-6	ASSPLGGGHRGYT
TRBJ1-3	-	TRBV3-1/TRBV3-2	ASSRGSSSGNTIY
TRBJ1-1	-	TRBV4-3	ASSRSGVMNTEAF
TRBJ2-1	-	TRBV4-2	ASSQDPTSGYNEQF
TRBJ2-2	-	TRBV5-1	ASSLGKGVNTGELF
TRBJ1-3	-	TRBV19	ASSISVIGTNSGNTIY
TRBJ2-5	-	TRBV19	ASSIRAGVRETQY
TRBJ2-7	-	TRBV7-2	ASSSDVVRGATYEQY
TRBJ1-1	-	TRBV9	ASSETLGQGDTEAF
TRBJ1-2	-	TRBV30	AWATGTEHSWGYT
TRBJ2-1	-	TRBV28	ASSSYTGGSYNEQF
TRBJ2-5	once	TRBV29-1	SVVPGQIGETQY
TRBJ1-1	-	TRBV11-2	ASRIGGRNTEAF
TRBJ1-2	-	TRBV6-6	ASSSRTGPLGYT
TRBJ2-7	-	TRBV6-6	ASNLEVGQGRYEQY
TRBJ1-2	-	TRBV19	ASSMGISSSIYGYT